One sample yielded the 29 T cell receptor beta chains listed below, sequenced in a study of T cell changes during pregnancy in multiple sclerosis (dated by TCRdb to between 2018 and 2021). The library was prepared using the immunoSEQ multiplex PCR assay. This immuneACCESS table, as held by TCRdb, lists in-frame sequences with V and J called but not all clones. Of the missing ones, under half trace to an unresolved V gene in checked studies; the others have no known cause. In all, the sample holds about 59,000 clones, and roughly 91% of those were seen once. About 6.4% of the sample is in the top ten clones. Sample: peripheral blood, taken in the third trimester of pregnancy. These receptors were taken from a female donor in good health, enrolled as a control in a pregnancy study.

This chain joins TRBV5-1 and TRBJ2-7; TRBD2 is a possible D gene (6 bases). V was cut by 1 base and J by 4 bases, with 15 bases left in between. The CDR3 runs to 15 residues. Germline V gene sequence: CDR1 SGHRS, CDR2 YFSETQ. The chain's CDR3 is CASSLFLAPEYEQYF. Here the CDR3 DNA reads TGCGCCAGCAGCTTGTTCCTAGCGCCCGAGTACGAGCAGTACTTC.

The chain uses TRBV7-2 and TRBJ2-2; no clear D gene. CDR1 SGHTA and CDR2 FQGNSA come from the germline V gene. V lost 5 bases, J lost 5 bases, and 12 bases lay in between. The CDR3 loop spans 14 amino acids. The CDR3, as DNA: TGTGCCAGCAGCACCCGACATCCAACCGGGGAGCTGTTTTTT. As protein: CASSTRHPTGELFF.

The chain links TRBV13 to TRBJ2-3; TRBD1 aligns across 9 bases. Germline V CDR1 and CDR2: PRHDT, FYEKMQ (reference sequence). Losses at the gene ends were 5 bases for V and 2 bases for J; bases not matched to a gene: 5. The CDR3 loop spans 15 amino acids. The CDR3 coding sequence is TGTGCCAGCAGCCAGGGACAGGGATTCACAGATACGCAGTATTTT. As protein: CASSQGQGFTDTQYF.

DNA of the CDR3: TGCGCCAGCAGCCAAGGGGCTGGGGGCCGGCGAGATACGCAGTATTTT. Translated: CASSQGAGGRRDTQYF. The genes are TRBV4-3 and TRBJ2-3; a weak D match, TRBD1 (6 bases). Germline V gene data show CDR1 as LGHNA and CDR2 as YSLEER. The CDR3 spans 16 residues. Trimming pared 1 base from V and 5 bases from J, leaving 16 bases between.

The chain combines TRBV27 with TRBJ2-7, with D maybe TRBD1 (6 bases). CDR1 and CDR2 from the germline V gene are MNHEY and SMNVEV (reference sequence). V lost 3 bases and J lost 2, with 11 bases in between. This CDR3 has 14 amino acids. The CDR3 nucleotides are TGTGCCAGCAGTTTCAGGGGTCCTACCTACGAGCAGTACTTC. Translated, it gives CASSFRGPTYEQYF.

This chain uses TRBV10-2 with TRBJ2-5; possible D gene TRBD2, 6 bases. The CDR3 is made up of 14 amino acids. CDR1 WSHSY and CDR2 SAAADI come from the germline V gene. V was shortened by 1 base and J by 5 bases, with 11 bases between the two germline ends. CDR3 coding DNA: TGCGCCAGCAGTGAGTACGCGGGGCCGGAGACCCAGTACTTC. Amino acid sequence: CASSEYAGPETQYF.

The CDR3 DNA follows: TGTGCCAGCAGCCCCCATGGACTAGCTTCCGGTAATGAGCAGTTCTTC. It translates to CASSPHGLASGNEQFF. The chain is built from TRBV7-2 and TRBJ2-1; 8 bases are shared with TRBD2. Looked up from germline, CDR1 is SGHTA and CDR2 is FQGNSA. This CDR3 region has 16 residues. With V trimmed by 5 bases and J by 7 bases, 13 bases remained unmatched.

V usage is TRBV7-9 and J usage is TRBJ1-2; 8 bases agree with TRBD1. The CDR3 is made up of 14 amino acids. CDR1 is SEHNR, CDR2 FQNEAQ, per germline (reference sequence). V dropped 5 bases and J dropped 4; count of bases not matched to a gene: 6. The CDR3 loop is CASSPGQGGYGYTF. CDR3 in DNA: TGTGCCAGCAGCCCAGGACAGGGAGGCTATGGCTACACCTTC.

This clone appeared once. The CDR3 nucleotides are TGTGCCAGCAGTGAATTTCCGGGAGCTAATGAAAAACTGTTTTTT. Protein product: CASSEFPGANEKLFF. The chain links TRBV25-1 to TRBJ1-4; D not resolved. This CDR3 has 15 residues. V was pared by 1 base and J by 3 bases, with 9 bases between. Germline values: CDR1 MGHDK, CDR2 SYGVNS.

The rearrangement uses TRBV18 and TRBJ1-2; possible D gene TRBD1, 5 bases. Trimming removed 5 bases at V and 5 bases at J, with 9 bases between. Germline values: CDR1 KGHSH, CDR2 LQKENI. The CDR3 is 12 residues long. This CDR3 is CASSAQGYGYTF. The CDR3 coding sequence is TGTGCCAGCTCAGCCCAGGGATATGGCTACACCTTC.

As DNA, the CDR3 is TGTGCCAGTACCCCAAGGGCTCTAGCGGGAGGGCCCTACAATGAGCAGTTCTTC. The encoded protein is CASTPRALAGGPYNEQFF. The gene calls are TRBV19 and TRBJ2-1; 12 bases agree with TRBD2. Germline V gives CDR1 LNHDA, CDR2 SQIVND (reference sequence). The CDR3 spans 18 residues. V trimming: 7 bases; J trimming: 2 bases; junction bases outside the gene matches: 12.

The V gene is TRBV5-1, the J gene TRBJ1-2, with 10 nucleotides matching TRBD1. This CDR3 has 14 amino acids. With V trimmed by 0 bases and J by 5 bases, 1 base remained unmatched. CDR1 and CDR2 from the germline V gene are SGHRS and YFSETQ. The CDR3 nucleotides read TGCGCCAGCAGCTTGGGGGACAGGGGATATGGCTACACCTTC. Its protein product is CASSLGDRGYGYTF.

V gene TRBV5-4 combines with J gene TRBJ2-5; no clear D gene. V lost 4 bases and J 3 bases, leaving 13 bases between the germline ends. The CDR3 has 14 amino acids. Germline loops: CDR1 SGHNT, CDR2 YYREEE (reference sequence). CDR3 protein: CASSPTYIKETQYF. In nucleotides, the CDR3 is TGTGCCAGCAGCCCCACCTATATTAAAGAGACCCAGTACTTC.

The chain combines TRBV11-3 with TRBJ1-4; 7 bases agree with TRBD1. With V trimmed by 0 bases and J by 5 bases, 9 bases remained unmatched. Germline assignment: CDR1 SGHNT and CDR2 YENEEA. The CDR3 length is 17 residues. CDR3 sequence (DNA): TGTGCCAGCAGCTTAGATAATTGGACAGGATTCAATGAAAAACTGTTTTTT. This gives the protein CASSLDNWTGFNEKLFF.

CDR3 DNA: TGCGCCAGCAGCGCTCCGGGACTAGCGGGAGTGAATGAGCAGTTCTTC. Encoded protein: CASSAPGLAGVNEQFF. The V call is TRBV5-1, the J call TRBJ2-1, with TRBD2 matching 14 bases. The CDR3 is 16 amino acids. Germline V CDR1 and CDR2: SGHRS, YFSETQ. The J segment lost 7 bases and the V segment lost 4 bases, leaving 7 bases of the junction unmatched.

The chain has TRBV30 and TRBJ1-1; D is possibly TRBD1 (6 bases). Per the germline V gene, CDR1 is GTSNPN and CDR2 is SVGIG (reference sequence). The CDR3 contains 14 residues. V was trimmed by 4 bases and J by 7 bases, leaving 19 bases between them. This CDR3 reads CAWTPPGGRIEAFF. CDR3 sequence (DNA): TGTGCCTGGACCCCCCCCGGGGGGCGCATTGAAGCTTTCTTT. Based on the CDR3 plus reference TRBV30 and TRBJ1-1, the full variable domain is SQTIHQWPATLVQPVGSPLSLECTVEGTSNPNLYWYRQAAGRGLQLLFYSVGIGQISSEVPQNLSASRPQDRQFILSSKKLLLSDSGFYLCAWTPPGGRIEAFFGQGTRLTVV.

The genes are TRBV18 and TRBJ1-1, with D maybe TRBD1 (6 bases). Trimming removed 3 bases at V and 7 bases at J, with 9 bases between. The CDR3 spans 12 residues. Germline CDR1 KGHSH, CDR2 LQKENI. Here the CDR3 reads CASSPGAIEAFF. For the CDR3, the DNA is TGTGCCAGCTCACCGGGGGCAATTGAAGCTTTCTTT.

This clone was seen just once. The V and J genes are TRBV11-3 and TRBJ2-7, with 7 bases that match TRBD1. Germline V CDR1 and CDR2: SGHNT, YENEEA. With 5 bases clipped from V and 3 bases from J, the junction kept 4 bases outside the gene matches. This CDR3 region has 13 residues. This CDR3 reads CASSLTGVYEQYF. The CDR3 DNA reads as TGTGCCAGCAGCCTTACAGGGGTCTACGAGCAGTACTTC.

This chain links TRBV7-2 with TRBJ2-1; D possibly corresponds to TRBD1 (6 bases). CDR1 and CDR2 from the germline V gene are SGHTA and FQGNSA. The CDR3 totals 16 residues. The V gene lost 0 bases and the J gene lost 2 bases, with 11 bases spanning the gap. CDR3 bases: TGTGCCAGCAGCTTAGCGGGGGCGCAGACCTACAATGAGCAGTTCTTC. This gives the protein CASSLAGAQTYNEQFF.

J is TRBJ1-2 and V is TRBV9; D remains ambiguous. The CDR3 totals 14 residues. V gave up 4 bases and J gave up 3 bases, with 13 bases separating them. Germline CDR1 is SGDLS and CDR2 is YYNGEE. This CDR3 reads CASSPRLNDYGYTF. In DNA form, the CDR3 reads TGTGCCAGCAGCCCCCGTTTAAATGACTATGGCTACACCTTC.

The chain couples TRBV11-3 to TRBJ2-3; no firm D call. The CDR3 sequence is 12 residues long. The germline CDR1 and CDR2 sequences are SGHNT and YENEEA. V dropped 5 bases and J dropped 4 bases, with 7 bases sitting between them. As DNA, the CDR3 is TGTGCCAGCAGCCCCGCGGCAGATACGCAGTATTTT. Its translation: CASSPAADTQYF. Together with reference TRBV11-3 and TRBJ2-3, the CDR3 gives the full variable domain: EAGVVQSPRYKIIEKKQPVAFWCNPISGHNTLYWYLQNLGQGPELLIRYENEEAVDDSQLPKDRFSAERLKGVDSTLKIQPAELGDSAVYLCASSPAADTQYFGPGTRLTVL.

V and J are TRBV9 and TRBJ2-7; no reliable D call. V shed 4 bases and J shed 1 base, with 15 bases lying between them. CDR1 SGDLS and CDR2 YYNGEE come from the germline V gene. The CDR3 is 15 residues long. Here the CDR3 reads CASSPQARQSYEQYF. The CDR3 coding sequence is TGTGCCAGCAGCCCCCAGGCTCGGCAGTCCTACGAGCAGTACTTC.

This chain's CDR3 is CASSPGQPNSPLHF. The CDR3 bases are TGTGCCAGCAGTCCGGGACAGCCAAATTCACCCCTCCACTTT. The V and J genes are TRBV27 and TRBJ1-6; TRBD1 matches at 7 bases. Per germline, CDR1 MNHEY and CDR2 SMNVEV (reference sequence). This CDR3 contains 14 residues. V lost 5 bases to trimming and J lost 7 bases; unmatched junction nucleotides: 5.

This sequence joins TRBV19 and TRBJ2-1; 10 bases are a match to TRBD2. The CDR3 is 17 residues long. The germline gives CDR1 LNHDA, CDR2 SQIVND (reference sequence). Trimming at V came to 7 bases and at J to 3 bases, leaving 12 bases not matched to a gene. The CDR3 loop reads CASNEAGGSHFYNEQFF. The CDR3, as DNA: TGTGCCAGTAACGAAGCGGGAGGGTCCCACTTCTACAATGAGCAGTTCTTC. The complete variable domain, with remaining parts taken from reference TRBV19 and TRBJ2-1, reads DGGITQSPKYLFRKEGQNVTLSCEQNLNHDAMYWYRQDPGQGLRLIYYSQIVNDFQKGDIAEGYSVSREKKESFPLTVTSAQKNPTAFYLCASNEAGGSHFYNEQFFGPGTRLTVL.

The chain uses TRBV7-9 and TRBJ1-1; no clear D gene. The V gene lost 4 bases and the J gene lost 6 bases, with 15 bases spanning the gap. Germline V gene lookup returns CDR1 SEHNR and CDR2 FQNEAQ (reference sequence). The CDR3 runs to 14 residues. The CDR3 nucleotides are TGTGCCAGCAGCTCCGTCGGTGGGCAGTCTGAAGCTTTCTTT. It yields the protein CASSSVGGQSEAFF.

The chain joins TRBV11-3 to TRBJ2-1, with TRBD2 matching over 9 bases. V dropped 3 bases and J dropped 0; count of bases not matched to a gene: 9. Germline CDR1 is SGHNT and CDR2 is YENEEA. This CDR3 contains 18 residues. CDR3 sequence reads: CASSFRAGGFSSYNEQFF. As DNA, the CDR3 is TGTGCCAGCAGCTTCCGAGCGGGGGGATTTAGCTCCTACAATGAGCAGTTCTTC. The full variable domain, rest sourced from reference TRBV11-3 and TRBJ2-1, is EAGVVQSPRYKIIEKKQPVAFWCNPISGHNTLYWYLQNLGQGPELLIRYENEEAVDDSQLPKDRFSAERLKGVDSTLKIQPAELGDSAVYLCASSFRAGGFSSYNEQFFGPGTRLTVL.

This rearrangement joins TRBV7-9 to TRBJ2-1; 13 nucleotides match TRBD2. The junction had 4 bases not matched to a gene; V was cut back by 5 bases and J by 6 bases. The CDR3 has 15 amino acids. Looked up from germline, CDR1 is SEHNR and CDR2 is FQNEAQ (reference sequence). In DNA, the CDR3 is TGTGCCAGCAGCATGCGACTAGCGGGGGGCAATGAGCAGTTCTTC. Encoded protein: CASSMRLAGGNEQFF.

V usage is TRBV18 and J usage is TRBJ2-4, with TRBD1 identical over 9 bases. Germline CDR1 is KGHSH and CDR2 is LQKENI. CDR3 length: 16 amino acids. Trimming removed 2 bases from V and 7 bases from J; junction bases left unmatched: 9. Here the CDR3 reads CASSPSPGGQGNIQYF. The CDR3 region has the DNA TGTGCCAGCTCACCATCCCCCGGAGGACAGGGGAACATTCAGTACTTC.

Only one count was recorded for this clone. CDR3 in amino acids: CASSYSQGANYGYTF. CDR3 DNA: TGTGCCAGCAGTTACTCGCAGGGGGCGAACTATGGCTACACCTTC. This chain connects TRBV6-5 to TRBJ1-2, with 8 bases fitting TRBD1. Germline V gene lookup returns CDR1 MNHEY and CDR2 SVGAGI. V dropped 0 bases and J dropped 2; count of bases not matched to a gene: 2. This CDR3 has 15 amino acids.